This is a list of T cell receptor beta chains from one sample in a study of T cell changes during pregnancy in multiple sclerosis. Sequencing was performed with immunoSEQ multiplex PCR; in TCRdb, only in-frame clones are kept and a portion is missing. Of tens of thousands of clones in the sample, 85% to 95% are singletons; the top ten hold about 2%. Here the sequenced sample was peripheral blood, taken before pregnancy. These receptors were obtained from a female donor with multiple sclerosis, enrolled in a pregnancy study. Each CDR3 is given with its conserved first and last residue. Each record gives: V gene, CDR3 length, J gene, clone size, D gene, CDR3 protein, CDR3 DNA. The D gene is left open where the match is weak. A row's size may be missing; if present it is once, few, many or a size class.

TRBV7-9	13	TRBJ2-1	NA	TRBD2	CASRPTSANEQFF	TGTGCCAGCAGACCTACTAGCGCCAATGAGCAGTTCTTC
TRBV6-1	16	TRBJ1-3	NA	TRBD1	CASSDFGQGSGNTIYF	TGTGCCAGCAGTGATTTTGGACAGGGGTCTGGAAACACCATATATTTT
TRBV6-5	15	TRBJ2-6	NA	NA	CASSFGGTGANVLTF	TGTGCCAGCAGTTTCGGGGGTACTGGGGCCAACGTCCTGACTTTC
TRBV4-1	15	TRBJ2-5	NA	TRBD2	CASSQEGLAGETQYF	TGCGCCAGCAGCCAAGAAGGGCTAGCGGGCGAGACCCAGTACTTC
TRBV19	11	TRBJ2-1	once	NA	CASSVPSKQFF	TGTGCCAGTAGTGTGCCTAGCAAGCAGTTCTTC
TRBV6-6	15	TRBJ1-3	NA	NA	CASSPRGLGGNTIYF	TGTGCCAGCAGCCCCAGGGGTCTGGGAGGAAACACCATATATTTT
TRBV6-1	15	TRBJ1-5	NA	NA	CASSQTDQSNQPQHF	TGTGCCAGCAGTCAGACAGACCAGAGCAATCAGCCCCAGCATTTT
TRBV19	14	TRBJ1-5	NA	NA	CASTPGGDSQPQHF	TGTGCCAGTACTCCTGGGGGGGATTCTCAGCCCCAGCATTTT
TRBV13	15	TRBJ2-1	NA	TRBD2	CASSLLRESGNEQFF	TGTGCCAGCAGCTTACTGCGGGAGTCCGGTAATGAGCAGTTCTTC
TRBV7-9	16	TRBJ2-1	NA	NA	CASSFSRPSSYNEQFF	TGTGCCAGCAGCTTTTCGCGCCCGAGCTCCTACAATGAGCAGTTCTTC
TRBV15	17	TRBJ2-5	NA	TRBD2	CATSESLSGRAGKTQYF	TGTGCCACCTCCGAGAGCCTTAGCGGGAGGGCCGGAAAGACCCAGTACTTC
TRBV7-9	13	TRBJ2-7	NA	NA	CASSPYRDNEQYF	TGTGCCAGCAGCCCCTACCGGGACAACGAGCAGTACTTC
TRBV5-1	15	TRBJ2-3	NA	NA	CASSLTPQATDTQYF	TGCGCCAGCAGCTTGACCCCACAGGCCACAGATACGCAGTATTTT